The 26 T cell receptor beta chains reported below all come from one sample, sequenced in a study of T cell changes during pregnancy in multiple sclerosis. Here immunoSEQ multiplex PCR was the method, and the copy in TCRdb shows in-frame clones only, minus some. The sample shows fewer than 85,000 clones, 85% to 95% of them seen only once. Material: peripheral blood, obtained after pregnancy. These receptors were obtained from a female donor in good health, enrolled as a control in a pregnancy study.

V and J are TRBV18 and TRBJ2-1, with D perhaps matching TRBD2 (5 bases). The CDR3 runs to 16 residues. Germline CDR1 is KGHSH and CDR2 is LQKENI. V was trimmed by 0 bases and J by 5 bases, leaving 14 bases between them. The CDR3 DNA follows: TGTGCCAGCTCACCACCGGGAAGCGGAAAAGACAATGAGCAGTTCTTC. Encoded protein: CASSPPGSGKDNEQFF.

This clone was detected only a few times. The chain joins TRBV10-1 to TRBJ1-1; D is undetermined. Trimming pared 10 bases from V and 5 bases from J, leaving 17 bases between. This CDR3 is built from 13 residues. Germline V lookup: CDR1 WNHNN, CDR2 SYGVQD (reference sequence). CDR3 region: CATRNSLETEAFF. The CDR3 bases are TGCGCCACCCGGAACAGCTTGGAAACTGAAGCTTTCTTT.

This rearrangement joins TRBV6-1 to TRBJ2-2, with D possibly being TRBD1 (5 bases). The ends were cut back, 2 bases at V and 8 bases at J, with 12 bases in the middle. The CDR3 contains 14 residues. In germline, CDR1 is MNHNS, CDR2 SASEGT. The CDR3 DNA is TGTGCCAGCAGTGAACAGGGAAGGTTAGGGGAGCTGTTTTTT. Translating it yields CASSEQGRLGELFF.

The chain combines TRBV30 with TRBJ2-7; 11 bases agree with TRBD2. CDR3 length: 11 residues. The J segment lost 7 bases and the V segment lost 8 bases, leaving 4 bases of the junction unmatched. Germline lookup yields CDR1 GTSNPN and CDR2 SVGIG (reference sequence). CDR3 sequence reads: CAASGRREQYF. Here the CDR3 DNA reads TGTGCCGCTAGCGGGAGGAGGGAGCAGTACTTC.

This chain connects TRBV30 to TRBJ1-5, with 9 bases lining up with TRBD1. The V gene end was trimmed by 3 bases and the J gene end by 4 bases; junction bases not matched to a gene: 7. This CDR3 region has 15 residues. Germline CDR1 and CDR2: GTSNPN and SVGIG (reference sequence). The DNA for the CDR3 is TGTGCCTGGAGCCCCCTAGGACAGGGGAATCAGCCCCAGCATTTT. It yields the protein CAWSPLGQGNQPQHF.

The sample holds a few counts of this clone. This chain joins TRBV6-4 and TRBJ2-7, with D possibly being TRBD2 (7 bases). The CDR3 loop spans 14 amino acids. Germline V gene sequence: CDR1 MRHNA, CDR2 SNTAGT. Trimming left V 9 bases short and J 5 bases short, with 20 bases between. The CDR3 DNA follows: TGTGCCAGACCGAGGCTGCCGGGGGGCCACGAGCAGTACTTC. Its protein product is CARPRLPGGHEQYF.

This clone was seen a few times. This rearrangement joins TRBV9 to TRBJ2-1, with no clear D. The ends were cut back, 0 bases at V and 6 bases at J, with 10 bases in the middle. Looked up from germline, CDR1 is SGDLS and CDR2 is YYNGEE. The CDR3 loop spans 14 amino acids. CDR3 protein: CASSVGPFGNEQFF. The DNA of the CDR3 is TGTGCCAGCAGCGTAGGTCCTTTCGGCAATGAGCAGTTCTTC.

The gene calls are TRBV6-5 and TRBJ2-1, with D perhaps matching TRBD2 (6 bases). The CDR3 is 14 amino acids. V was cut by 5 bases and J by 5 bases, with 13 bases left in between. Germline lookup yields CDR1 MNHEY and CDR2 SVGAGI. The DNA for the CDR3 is TGTGCCAGCAGTCGATCCGGGAGCGACAATGAGCAGTTCTTC. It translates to CASSRSGSDNEQFF.

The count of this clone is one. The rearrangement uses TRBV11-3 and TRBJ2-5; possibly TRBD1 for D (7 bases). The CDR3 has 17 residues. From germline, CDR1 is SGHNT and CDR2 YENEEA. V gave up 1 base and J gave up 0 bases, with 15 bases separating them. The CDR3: CASSLGGVTGYQETQYF. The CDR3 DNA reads TGTGCCAGCAGCTTAGGGGGGGTGACAGGGTACCAAGAGACCCAGTACTTC.

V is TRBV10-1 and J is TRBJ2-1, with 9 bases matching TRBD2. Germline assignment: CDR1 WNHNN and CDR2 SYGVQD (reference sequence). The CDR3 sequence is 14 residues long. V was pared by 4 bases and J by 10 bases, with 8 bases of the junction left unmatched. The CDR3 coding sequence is TGCGCCAGCAGTGTCCGAGCGGGGGGTGGAGAGCAGTTCTTC. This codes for CASSVRAGGGEQFF.

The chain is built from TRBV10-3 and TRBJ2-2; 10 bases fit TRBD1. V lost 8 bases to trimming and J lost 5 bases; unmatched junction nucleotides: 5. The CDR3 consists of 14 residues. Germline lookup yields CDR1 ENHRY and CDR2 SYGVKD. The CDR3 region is CAIRDRGKTGELFF. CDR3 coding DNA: TGTGCCATCCGGGACAGGGGAAAGACCGGGGAGCTGTTTTTT.

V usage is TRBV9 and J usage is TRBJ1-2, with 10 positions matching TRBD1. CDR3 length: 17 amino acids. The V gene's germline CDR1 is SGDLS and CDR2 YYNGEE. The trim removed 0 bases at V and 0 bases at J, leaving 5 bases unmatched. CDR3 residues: CASSVGGTGATNYGYTF. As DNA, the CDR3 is TGTGCCAGCAGCGTAGGCGGGACAGGGGCCACTAACTATGGCTACACCTTC.

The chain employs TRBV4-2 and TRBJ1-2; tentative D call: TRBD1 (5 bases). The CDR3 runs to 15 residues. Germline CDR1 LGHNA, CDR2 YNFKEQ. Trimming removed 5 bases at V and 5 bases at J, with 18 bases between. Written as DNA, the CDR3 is TGTGCCAGCAGCTCCGGGACTGAATTCCTTTATGGCTACACCTTC. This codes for CASSSGTEFLYGYTF.

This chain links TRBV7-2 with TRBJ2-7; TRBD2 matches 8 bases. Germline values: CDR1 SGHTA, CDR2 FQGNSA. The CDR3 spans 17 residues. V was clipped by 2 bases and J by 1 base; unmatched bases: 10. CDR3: CASSLRQTGGQSYEQYF. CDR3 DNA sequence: TGTGCCAGCAGCTTACGACAGACGGGGGGGCAATCCTACGAGCAGTACTTC. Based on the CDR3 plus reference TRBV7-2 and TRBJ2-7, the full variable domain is GAGVSQSPSNKVTEKGKDVELRCDPISGHTALYWYRQSLGQGLEFLIYFQGNSAPDKSGLPSDRFSAERTGGSVSTLTIQRTQQEDSAVYLCASSLRQTGGQSYEQYFGPGTRLTVT.

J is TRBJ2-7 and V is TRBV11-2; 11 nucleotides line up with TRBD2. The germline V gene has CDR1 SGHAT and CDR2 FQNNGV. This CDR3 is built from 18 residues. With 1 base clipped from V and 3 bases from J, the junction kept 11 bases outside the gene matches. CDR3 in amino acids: CASSLGYSGRVTFYEQYF. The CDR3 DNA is TGTGCCAGCAGCTTAGGTTATAGCGGGAGGGTTACGTTCTACGAGCAGTACTTC.

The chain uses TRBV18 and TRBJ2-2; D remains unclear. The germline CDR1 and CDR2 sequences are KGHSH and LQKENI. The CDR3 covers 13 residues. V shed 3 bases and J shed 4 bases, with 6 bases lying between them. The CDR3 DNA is TGTGCCAGCTCACCCTCGAGCACCGGGGAGCTGTTTTTT. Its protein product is CASSPSSTGELFF. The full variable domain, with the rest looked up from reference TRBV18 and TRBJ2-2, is NAGVMQNPRHLVRRRGQEARLRCSPMKGHSHVYWYRQLPEEGLKFMVYLQKENIIDESGMPKERFSAEFPKEGPSILRIQQVVRGDSAAYFCASSPSSTGELFFGEGSRLTVL.

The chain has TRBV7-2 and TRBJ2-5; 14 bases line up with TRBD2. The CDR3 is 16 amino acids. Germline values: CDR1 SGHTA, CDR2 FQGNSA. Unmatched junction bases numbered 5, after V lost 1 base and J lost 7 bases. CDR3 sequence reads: CASSLEGLAGEGTQYF. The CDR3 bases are TGTGCCAGCAGCTTAGAGGGACTAGCGGGAGAAGGGACCCAGTACTTC.

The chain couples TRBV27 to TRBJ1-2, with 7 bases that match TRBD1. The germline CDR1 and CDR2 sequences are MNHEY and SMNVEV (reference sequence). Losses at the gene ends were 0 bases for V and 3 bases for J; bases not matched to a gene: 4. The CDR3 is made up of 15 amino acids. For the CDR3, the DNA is TGTGCCAGCAGTTTATCAAGGGGGCAGTACTATGGCTACACCTTC. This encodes CASSLSRGQYYGYTF.

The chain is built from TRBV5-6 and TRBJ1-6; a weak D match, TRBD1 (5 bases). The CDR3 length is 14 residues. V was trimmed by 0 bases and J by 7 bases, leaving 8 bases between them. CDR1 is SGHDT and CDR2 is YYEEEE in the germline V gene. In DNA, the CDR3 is TGTGCCAGCAGCTTGGCAGCAGGGAATTCACCCCTCCACTTT. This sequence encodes CASSLAAGNSPLHF.

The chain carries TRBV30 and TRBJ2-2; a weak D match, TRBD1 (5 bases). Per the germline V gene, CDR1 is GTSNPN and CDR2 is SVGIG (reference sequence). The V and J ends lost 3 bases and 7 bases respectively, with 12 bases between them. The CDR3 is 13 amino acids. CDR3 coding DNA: TGTGCCTGGAGCCCAGACAGAATCGGGGAGCTGTTTTTT. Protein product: CAWSPDRIGELFF.

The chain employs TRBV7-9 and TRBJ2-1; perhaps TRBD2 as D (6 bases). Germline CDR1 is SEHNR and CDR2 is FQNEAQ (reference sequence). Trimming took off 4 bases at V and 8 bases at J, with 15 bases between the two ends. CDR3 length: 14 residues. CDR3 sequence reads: CASSSIGLADEQFF. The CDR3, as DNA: TGTGCCAGCAGCTCCATCGGATTAGCGGATGAGCAGTTCTTC.

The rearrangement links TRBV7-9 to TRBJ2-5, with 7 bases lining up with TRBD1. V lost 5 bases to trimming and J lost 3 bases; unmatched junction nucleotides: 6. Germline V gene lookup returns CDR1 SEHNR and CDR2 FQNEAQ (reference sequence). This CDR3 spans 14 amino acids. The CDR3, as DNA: TGTGCCAGCAGCCAACCGGACAGGAAAGAGACCCAGTACTTC. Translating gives CASSQPDRKETQYF. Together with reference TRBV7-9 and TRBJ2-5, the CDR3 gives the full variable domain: DTGVSQNPRHKITKRGQNVTFRCDPISEHNRLYWYRQTLGQGPEFLTYFQNEAQLEKSRLLSDRFSAERPKGSFSTLEIQRTEQGDSAMYLCASSQPDRKETQYFGPGTRLLVL.

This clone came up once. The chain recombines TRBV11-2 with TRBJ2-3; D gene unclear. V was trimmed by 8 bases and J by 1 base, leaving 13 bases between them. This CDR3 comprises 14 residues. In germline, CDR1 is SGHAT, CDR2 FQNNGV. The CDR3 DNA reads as TGTGCCAGCCGCCCCCGGGTTGGCACAGATACGCAGTATTTT. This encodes CASRPRVGTDTQYF.

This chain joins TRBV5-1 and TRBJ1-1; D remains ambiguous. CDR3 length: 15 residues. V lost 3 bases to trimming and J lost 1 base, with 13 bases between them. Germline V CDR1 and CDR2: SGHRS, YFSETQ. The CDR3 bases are TGCGCCAGCAGCTCCTACCCCGAGGGGAACACTGAAGCTTTCTTT. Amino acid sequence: CASSSYPEGNTEAFF.

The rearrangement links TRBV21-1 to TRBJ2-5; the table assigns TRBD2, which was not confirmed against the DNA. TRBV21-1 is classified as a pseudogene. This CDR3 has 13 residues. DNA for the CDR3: TGTGCCAGCAGCAAAAGCCCCCAAGAGACCCAGTACTTC. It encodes CASSKSPQETQYF.

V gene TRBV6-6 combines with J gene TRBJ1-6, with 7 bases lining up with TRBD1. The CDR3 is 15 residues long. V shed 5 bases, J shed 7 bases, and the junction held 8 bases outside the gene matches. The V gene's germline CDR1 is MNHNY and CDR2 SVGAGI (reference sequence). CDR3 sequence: CASSVPGQLNSPLHF. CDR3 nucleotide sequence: TGTGCCAGCAGTGTCCCGGGACAGCTGAATTCACCCCTCCACTTT.